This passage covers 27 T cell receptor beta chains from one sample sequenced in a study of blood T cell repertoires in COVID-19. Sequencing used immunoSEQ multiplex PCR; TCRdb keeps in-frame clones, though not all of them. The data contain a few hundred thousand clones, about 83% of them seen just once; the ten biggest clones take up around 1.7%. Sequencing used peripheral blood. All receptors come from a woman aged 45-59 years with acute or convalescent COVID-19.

The CDR3 is CASSILLGVNYGYTF. The CDR3 bases are TGTGCCAGTAGTATACTTCTAGGGGTAAACTATGGCTACACCTTC. The gene calls are TRBV19 and TRBJ1-2; D is perhaps TRBD1 (5 bases). This CDR3 comprises 15 residues. Trimming took off 2 bases at V and 2 bases at J, with 12 bases between the two ends. From germline, CDR1 is LNHDA and CDR2 SQIVND (reference sequence).

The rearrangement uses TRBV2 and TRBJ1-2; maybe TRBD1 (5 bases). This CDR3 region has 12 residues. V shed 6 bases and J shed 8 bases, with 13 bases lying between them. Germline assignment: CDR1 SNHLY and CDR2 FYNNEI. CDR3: CASSSGNRGYTF. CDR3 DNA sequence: TGTGCCAGCAGCTCAGGGAATAGGGGCTACACCTTC.

The CDR3, as DNA: TGTGCCAGCAGCACCTCCGCCGGGGAAGGACAAGAGACCCAGTACTTC. Its protein is CASSTSAGEGQETQYF. The chain employs TRBV7-2 and TRBJ2-5; D may be TRBD2 (5 bases). The CDR3 consists of 16 residues. Trimming pared 5 bases from V and 2 bases from J, leaving 18 bases between. Germline lookup yields CDR1 SGHTA and CDR2 FQGNSA.

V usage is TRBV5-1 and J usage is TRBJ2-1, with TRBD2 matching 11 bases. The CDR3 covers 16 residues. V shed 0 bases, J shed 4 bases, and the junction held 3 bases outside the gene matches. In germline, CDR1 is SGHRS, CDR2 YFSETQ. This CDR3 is CASSLGGLAVYNEQFF. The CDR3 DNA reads TGCGCCAGCAGCTTGGGGGGACTAGCGGTATACAATGAGCAGTTCTTC.

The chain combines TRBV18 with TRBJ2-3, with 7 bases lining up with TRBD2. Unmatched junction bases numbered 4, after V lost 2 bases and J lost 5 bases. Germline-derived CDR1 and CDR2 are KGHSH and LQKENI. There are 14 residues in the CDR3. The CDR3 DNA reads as TGTGCCAGCTCACCAGGAACTAGCGAAGATACGCAGTATTTT. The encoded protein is CASSPGTSEDTQYF.

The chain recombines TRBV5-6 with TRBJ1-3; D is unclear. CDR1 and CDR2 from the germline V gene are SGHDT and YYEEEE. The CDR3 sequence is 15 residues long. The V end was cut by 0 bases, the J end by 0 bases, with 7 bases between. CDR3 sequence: CASSLVGGSGNTIYF. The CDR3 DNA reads TGTGCCAGCAGCTTGGTCGGAGGCTCTGGAAACACCATATATTTT.

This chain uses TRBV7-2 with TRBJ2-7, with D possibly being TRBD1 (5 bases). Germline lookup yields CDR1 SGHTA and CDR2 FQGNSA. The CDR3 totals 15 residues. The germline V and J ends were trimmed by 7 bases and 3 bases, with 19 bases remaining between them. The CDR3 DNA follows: TGTGCCAGCAACCCAGCACATCAGGGTTTCTACGAGCAGTACTTC. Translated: CASNPAHQGFYEQYF.

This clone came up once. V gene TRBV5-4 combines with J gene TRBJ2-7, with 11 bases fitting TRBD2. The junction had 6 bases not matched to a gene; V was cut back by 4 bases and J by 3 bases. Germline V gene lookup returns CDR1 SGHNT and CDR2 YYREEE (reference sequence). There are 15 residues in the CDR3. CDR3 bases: TGTGCCAGCAGCCACGCTACTAGCGGGGGCTACGAGCAGTACTTC. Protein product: CASSHATSGGYEQYF.

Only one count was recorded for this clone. The CDR3 loop reads CASSLGGTGSNEQFF. The CDR3 DNA reads as TGTGCCAGCAGCTTAGGGGGGACAGGCAGCAATGAGCAGTTCTTC. This rearrangement joins TRBV7-8 to TRBJ2-1, with TRBD1 matching over 8 bases. J was trimmed by 6 bases and V by 1 base; bases with no gene match: 5. Germline-derived CDR1 and CDR2 are SGHVS and FQNEAQ. The CDR3 length is 15 residues. Full variable domain (rest looked up from reference TRBV7-8 and TRBJ2-1): GAGVSQSPRYKVAKRGQDVALRCDPISGHVSLFWYQQALGQGPEFLTYFQNEAQLDKSGLPSDRFFAERPEGSVSTLKIQRTQQEDSAVYLCASSLGGTGSNEQFFGPGTRLTVL.

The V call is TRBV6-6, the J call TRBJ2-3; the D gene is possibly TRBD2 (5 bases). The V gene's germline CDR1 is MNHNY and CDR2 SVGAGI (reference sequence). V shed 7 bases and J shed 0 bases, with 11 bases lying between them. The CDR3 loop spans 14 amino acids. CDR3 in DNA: TGTGCCAGCATTGAGGGTTCTAGCACAGATACGCAGTATTTT. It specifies CASIEGSSTDTQYF.

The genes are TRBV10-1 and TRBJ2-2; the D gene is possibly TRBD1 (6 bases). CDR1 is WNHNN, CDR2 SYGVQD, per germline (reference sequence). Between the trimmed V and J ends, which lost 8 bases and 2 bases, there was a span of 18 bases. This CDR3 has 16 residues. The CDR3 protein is CASVLDRPLNTGELFF. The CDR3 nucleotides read TGCGCCAGCGTCTTGGACAGACCCCTTAACACCGGGGAGCTGTTTTTT.

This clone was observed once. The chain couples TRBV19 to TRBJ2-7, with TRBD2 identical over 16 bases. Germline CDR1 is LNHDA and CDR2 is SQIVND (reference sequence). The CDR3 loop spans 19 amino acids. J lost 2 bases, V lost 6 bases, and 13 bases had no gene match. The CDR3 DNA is TGTGCCAGTAGCCCGACCGGGACTAGCGGGAGGGCGAACCCCTACGAGCAGTACTTC. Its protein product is CASSPTGTSGRANPYEQYF.

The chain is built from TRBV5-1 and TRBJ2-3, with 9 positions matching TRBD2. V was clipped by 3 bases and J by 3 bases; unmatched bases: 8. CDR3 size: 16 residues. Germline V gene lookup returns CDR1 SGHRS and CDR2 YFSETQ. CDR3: CASSYDPGLATDTQYF. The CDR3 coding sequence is TGCGCCAGCAGCTACGATCCGGGACTAGCAACAGATACGCAGTATTTT. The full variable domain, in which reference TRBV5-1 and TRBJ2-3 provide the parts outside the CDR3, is KAGVTQTPRYLIKTRGQQVTLSCSPISGHRSVSWYQQTPGQGLQFLFEYFSETQRNKGNFPGRFSGRQFSNSRSEMNVSTLELGDSALYLCASSYDPGLATDTQYFGPGTRLTVL.

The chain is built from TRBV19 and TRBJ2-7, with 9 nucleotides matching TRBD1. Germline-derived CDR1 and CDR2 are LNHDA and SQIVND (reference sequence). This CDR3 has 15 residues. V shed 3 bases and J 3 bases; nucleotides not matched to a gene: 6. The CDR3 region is CASSIAGTGLYEQYF. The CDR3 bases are TGTGCCAGTAGTATTGCGGGGACAGGGCTCTACGAGCAGTACTTC.

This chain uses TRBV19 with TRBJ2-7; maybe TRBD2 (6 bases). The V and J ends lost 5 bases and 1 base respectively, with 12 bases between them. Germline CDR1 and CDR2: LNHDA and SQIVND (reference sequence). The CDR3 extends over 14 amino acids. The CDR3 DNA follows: TGTGCCAGTAGTCCGTCGGGAGCGTCCTACGAGCAGTACTTC. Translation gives CASSPSGASYEQYF.

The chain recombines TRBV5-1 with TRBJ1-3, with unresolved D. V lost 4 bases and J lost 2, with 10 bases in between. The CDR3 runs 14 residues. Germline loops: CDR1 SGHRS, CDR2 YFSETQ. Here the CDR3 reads CASSIQLPGNTIYF. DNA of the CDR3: TGCGCCAGCAGCATACAGCTTCCTGGAAACACCATATATTTT.

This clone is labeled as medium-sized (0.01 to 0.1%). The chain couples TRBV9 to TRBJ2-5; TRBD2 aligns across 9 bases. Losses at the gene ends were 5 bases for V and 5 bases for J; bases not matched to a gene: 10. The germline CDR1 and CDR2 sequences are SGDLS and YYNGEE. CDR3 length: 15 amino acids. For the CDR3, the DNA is TGTGCCAGCAGTCCACGTAGCGGGAGCGGGGAGACCCAGTACTTC. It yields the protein CASSPRSGSGETQYF.

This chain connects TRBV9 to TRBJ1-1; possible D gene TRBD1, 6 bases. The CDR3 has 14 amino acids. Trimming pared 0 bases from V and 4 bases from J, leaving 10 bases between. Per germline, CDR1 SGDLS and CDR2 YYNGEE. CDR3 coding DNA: TGTGCCAGCAGCGTAGTTACAGGGTTCACTGAAGCTTTCTTT. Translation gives CASSVVTGFTEAFF.

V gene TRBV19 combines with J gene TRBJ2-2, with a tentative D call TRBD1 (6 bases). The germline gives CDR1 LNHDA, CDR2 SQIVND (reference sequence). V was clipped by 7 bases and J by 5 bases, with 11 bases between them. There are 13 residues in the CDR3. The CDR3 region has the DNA TGTGCCAGTAAAGGCAGGGGTACCGGGGAGCTGTTTTTT. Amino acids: CASKGRGTGELFF.

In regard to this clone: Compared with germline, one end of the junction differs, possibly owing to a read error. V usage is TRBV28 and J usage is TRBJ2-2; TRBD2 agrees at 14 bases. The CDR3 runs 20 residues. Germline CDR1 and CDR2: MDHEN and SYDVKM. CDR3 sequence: CARSATLPGTSGRNTGELFF. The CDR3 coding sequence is TGTGCCCGCAGTGCTACACTTCCCGGGACTAGCGGGAGGAACACCGGGGAGCTGTTTTTT.

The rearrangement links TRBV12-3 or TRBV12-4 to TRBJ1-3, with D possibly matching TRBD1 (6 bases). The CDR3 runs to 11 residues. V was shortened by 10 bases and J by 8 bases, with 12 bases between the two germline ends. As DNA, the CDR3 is TGTGCCATCCGGACAGTGGACACCATATATTTT. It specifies CAIRTVDTIYF.

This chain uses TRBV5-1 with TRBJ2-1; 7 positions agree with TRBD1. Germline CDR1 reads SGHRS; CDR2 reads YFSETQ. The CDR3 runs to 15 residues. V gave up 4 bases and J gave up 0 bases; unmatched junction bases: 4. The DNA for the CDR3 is TGCGCCAGCAGCCTGCAGGGGGTCTCCTACAATGAGCAGTTCTTC. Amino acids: CASSLQGVSYNEQFF.

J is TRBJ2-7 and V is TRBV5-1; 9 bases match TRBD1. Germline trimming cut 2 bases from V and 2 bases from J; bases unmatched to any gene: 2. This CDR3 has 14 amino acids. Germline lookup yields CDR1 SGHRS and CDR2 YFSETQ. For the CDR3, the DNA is TGCGCCAGCAGCTTACAGGGGGCCCCCTACGAGCAGTACTTC. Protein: CASSLQGAPYEQYF.

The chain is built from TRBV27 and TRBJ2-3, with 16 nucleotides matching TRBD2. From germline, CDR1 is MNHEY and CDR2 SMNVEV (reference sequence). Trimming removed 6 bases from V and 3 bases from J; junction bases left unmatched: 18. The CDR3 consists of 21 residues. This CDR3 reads CASRPSSFGTSGRANTDTQYF. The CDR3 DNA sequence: TGTGCCAGCAGGCCTTCTTCATTCGGGACTAGCGGGAGGGCCAATACAGATACGCAGTATTTT.

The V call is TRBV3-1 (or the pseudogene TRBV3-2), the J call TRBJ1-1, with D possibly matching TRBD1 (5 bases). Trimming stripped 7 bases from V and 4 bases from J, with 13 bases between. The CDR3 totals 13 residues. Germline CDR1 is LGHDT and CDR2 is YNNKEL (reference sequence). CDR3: CASMDLGATEAFF. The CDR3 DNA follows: TGTGCCAGCATGGACCTTGGGGCCACTGAAGCTTTCTTT.

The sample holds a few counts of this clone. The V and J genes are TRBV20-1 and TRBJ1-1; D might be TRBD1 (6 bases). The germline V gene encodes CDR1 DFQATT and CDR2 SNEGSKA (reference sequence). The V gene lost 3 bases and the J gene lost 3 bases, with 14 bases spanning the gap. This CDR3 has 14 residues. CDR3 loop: CSASSSPGDTEAFF. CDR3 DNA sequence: TGCAGTGCTAGTAGTTCCCCAGGGGACACTGAAGCTTTCTTT.

For the CDR3, the DNA is TGTGCCAGCAGCCTCGGGACTAGCGGGAAGTTCTTC. As protein: CASSLGTSGKFF. The chain recombines TRBV11-3 with TRBJ2-1, with 13 bases matching TRBD2. The V gene's germline CDR1 is SGHNT and CDR2 YENEEA. The CDR3 length is 12 residues. V was clipped by 5 bases and J by 14 bases; unmatched bases: 3.